The rows below give T cell receptor beta chains drawn from one sample of a study of CXCR3-negative and CXCR3-positive naive CD8 T cells. Reprocessing the 5' RACE reads, TCRdb reports a single entry for every CDR3 protein and omits DNA. Reported are 30,000 to 40,000 distinct CDR3 sequences; the ten largest clones contain roughly 15%. Sample: memory CD8+ T cells from blood. The receptors were gathered from a human donor in good health. Some clones in this sample may be carry-over from other donors' samples. CDR3s include the opening cysteine and the closing phenylalanine or tryptophan. Fields, in order: clone size, J gene, V gene, CDR3 protein. Rows may omit the clone size; those that give it use once, few, many or a size class.

size: -
J: TRBJ1-1
V: TRBV6-2/TRBV6-3
CDR3: CASSYSTTDLNTEAFF

size: -
J: TRBJ2-7
V: TRBV25-1
CDR3: CASSPSYEQYF

size: medium-sized
J: TRBJ2-2
V: TRBV6-4
CDR3: CASSDSPATGAGELFF

size: -
J: TRBJ2-1
V: TRBV4-3
CDR3: CASSQGTTWDNEQFF

size: -
J: TRBJ1-3
V: TRBV4-2
CDR3: CASSQDFVGDSGNTIYF

size: -
J: TRBJ1-2
V: TRBV28
CDR3: CASSGDGWNSNYGYTF

size: -
J: TRBJ2-1
V: TRBV7-3
CDR3: CASSRHSGGVYNEQFF

size: -
J: TRBJ2-3
V: TRBV4-3
CDR3: CASSQDSLAGWADTQYF

size: -
J: TRBJ2-1
V: TRBV28
CDR3: CASRETGTYNEQFF

size: -
J: TRBJ2-1
V: TRBV5-1
CDR3: CASSLEGERPSREQFF

size: -
J: TRBJ2-7
V: TRBV4-2
CDR3: CASSQDLRSYGFSHEQYF

size: -
J: TRBJ1-3
V: TRBV29-1
CDR3: CSVVSLISGNTIYF

size: -
J: TRBJ2-7
V: TRBV20-1
CDR3: CSARMGRAPTYEQYF

size: -
J: TRBJ1-1
V: TRBV5-6
CDR3: CASSWGSDTEAFF

size: -
J: TRBJ2-7
V: TRBV6-5
CDR3: CASSYRQTYEQYF

size: -
J: TRBJ1-2
V: TRBV12-3/TRBV12-4
CDR3: CASSHGTGYYGYTF

size: -
J: TRBJ2-7
V: TRBV28
CDR3: CASRQGTASYEQYF

size: -
J: TRBJ2-4
V: TRBV11-2
CDR3: CASSGGGAWAKNIQYF

size: -
J: TRBJ1-1
V: TRBV6-2/TRBV6-3
CDR3: CASSYDGGARTEAFF

size: -
J: TRBJ2-3
V: TRBV27
CDR3: CASHRLGSTDTQYF

size: -
J: TRBJ2-7
V: TRBV18
CDR3: CASSPGDRGTYEQYF

size: -
J: TRBJ1-1
V: TRBV6-2/TRBV6-3
CDR3: CASSYLTGGFYAEAFF

size: -
J: TRBJ1-1
V: TRBV7-6
CDR3: CASSLAPEREAFF

size: -
J: TRBJ2-2
V: TRBV28
CDR3: CASSSPWLAGGMTNTGELFF

size: -
J: TRBJ2-7
V: TRBV20-1
CDR3: CSALGQGQVEQYF

size: -
J: TRBJ2-2
V: TRBV24-1
CDR3: CATSDPGTVTGELFF

size: -
J: TRBJ2-4
V: TRBV6-2/TRBV6-3
CDR3: CASTGTIAKNIQYF

size: -
J: TRBJ2-3
V: TRBV12-3/TRBV12-4
CDR3: CASGGPTRAKDTQYF

size: -
J: TRBJ2-5
V: TRBV4-3
CDR3: CASSQDKLTGETQYF

size: -
J: TRBJ1-1
V: TRBV6-2/TRBV6-3
CDR3: CASSYRHGLNTEAFF

size: medium-sized
J: TRBJ1-3
V: TRBV29-1
CDR3: CSGIIRGLTGNTIYF

size: -
J: TRBJ2-1
V: TRBV19
CDR3: CASSIFSGGAMGNEQFF

size: -
J: TRBJ2-5
V: TRBV29-1
CDR3: CSGVRAGGGETQYF

size: -
J: TRBJ2-1
V: TRBV5-1
CDR3: CASSLWAGDNEQFF

size: -
J: TRBJ1-2
V: TRBV27
CDR3: CASSLKRIGYGYTF

size: -
J: TRBJ1-4
V: TRBV7-2
CDR3: CASRQGATNEKLFF

size: -
J: TRBJ2-1
V: TRBV19
CDR3: CASSISRDGYHEQFF

size: -
J: TRBJ2-3
V: TRBV4-3
CDR3: CASSQVLWGGDTQYF

size: -
J: TRBJ2-3
V: TRBV6-4
CDR3: CASSETGTSGTDTQYF

size: -
J: TRBJ1-5
V: TRBV5-5
CDR3: CASSLGRQGFQPQHF

size: -
J: TRBJ2-7
V: TRBV13
CDR3: CASSLGRTSGYYEQYF

size: -
J: TRBJ2-1
V: TRBV25-1
CDR3: CASSPSVGGESEQFF

size: -
J: TRBJ2-1
V: TRBV6-2/TRBV6-3
CDR3: CASSPLGQGYNEQFF

size: -
J: TRBJ2-2
V: TRBV28
CDR3: CATRRDITNTGELFF

size: -
J: TRBJ2-1
V: TRBV6-2/TRBV6-3
CDR3: CASADLLYNEQFF

size: -
J: TRBJ2-1
V: TRBV4-1
CDR3: CASSQYVADRDYNEQFF

size: -
J: TRBJ2-7
V: TRBV6-6
CDR3: CASSYSSYEQYF

size: -
J: TRBJ2-1
V: TRBV28
CDR3: CASSFLLGLQNEQFF

size: -
J: TRBJ2-7
V: TRBV7-8
CDR3: CASSPPTDYEQYF

size: -
J: TRBJ2-5
V: TRBV6-5
CDR3: CASSYDWTSGDQETQYF